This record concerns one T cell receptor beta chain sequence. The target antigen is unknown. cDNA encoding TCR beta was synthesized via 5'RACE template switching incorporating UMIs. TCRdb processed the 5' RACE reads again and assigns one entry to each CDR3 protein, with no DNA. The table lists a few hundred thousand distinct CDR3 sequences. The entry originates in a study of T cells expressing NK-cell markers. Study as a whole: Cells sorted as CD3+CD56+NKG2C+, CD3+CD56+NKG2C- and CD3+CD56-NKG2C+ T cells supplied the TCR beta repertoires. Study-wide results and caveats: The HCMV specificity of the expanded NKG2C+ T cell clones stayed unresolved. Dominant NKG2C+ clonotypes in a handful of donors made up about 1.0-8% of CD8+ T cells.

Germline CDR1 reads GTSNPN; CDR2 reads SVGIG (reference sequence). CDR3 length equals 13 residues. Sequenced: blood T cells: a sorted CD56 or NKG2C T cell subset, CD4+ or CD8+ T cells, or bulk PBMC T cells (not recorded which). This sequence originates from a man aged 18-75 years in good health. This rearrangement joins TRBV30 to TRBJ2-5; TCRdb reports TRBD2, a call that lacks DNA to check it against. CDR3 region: CAWRSRDPETQYF.